This TCR beta chain was retrieved from a study of T cells in Graves' hyperthyroidism and ophthalmopathy (dated by TCRdb to 2018 to 2020). In terms of the full investigation: Peripheral blood samples were taken at the time of initial diagnosis, prior to any treatment. A discovery cohort of approximately 97 patients, roughly 45 with Graves' ophthalmopathy and about 58 with stable Graves' hyperthyroidism, was used to find distinguishing TCR V-J signatures. An independent validation cohort of 18 to 20 hyperthyroidism patients and 17 patients who later progressed to ophthalmopathy tested prospective prediction of ophthalmopathy. For training and testing, the approximately 92 patients in the discovery cohort were randomly divided in a 7:3 ratio. In addition, the study compared T-cell repertoires in thyroid tissue and in blood from several Graves' hyperthyroidism patients. After sampling, hyperthyroidism patients received methimazole starting at 30 mg daily, and ophthalmopathy patients received high-dose intravenous methylprednisolone. The paper reports TCR Vbeta CDR3 sequencing of some 140 peripheral blood samples: 43 ophthalmopathy, about 75 hyperthyroidism and 17 progressor patients.

Graves' hyperthyroidism was defined as stable when no progression to ophthalmopathy occurred over 18 months of follow-up. Hyperthyroidism patients were aged 18 to 65 years and newly diagnosed, with disease duration of less than 2 months. Any patient with an uncontrolled infection, another autoimmune disease, pregnancy or lactation was excluded. Diagnoses were based on clinical symptoms, serum thyroxine and TRAb, thyroid ultrasound and orbital computed tomography. PBMCs were isolated from approximately 10 ml of fresh peripheral blood by Ficoll-Paque density gradient centrifugation. Total RNA was extracted with Trizol reagent, and quality was checked on an Agilent 2100 Bioanalyzer. This clonotype has a handful of counts. Its antigen remains undetermined. Base-call qualities are not available, and no considerably larger clone is one nucleotide away. Deletion took 5 bases off V and 4 bases off J, with a span of 14 bases between the germline ends. The germline V gene (reference sequence) specifies DFQATT as CDR1 and SNEGSKA as CDR2. The CDR3 goes from the cysteine to the phenylalanine over 13 residues. Just CDR3 DNA is preserved here, 39 bases in frame from base 1.

Results the study describes overall, beyond this receptor: A model built on a 13 V-J signature distinguished ophthalmopathy from stable hyperthyroidism, reaching 85% to 90% sensitivity and about 81% specificity in cross-validation and 80%/75% in testing. In validation, progression to ophthalmopathy was predicted by the model with 70.59% sensitivity and around 76% specificity, a median of approximately 6.5 months before onset. Most expanded thyroid clonotypes (frequency above 0.001) were also detected in blood, suggesting blood repertoires may reflect thyroid immune responses. No statistical method was used to set the sample size in advance, and investigators knew the group allocation.

TCR beta CDR3 regions were amplified from RNA transcripts. The TCR CDR3 was subjected to a first round of RT-PCR using the HTBI primer set and the Qiagen OneStep RT-PCR kit. The libraries were constructed in a second round of multiplex PCR and then size-selected and purified. The libraries were sequenced on an Illumina HiSeq2000 using paired-end 100 bp reads. Per the original workflow: SOAPnuke was used to process the raw data, removing reads that contained adapters or uncalled bases, had a mean Phred below 15, or lacked an exact match to the constant primer or identifier. COPE v1.2.5 was used to merge the high-quality paired reads, and each unique nucleotide sequence was defined as a clonotype. Clonotypes were aligned to IMGT TRBV, TRBD and TRBJ reference segments using MiTCR v1.1. The analysis included only V-J combinations with a frequency above 0.0001, which together covered about 99% of the repertoires. A TCS score was defined as the ratio of F50 (clonal expansion) to E x V (chaos), with BLOSUM62-based TCRdist applied between CDR3 peptides within each V-J. Welch's t-statistics and random forest reduced roughly 500 V-J features to some 14, which were used in a naive Bayes classifier (R e1071). The public reads were reprocessed in TCRdb via fastp at Q25 and MiXCR, keeping in-frame beta chains. Duplicate CDR3 protein sequences are folded into a single record with the most common DNA and genes. The V and J calls here are based on TCRdb, not the publication. Within this sample are about 380,000 distinct CDR3 sequences, with about 14% of them counted one time only. The leading ten clones occupy 8% to 13% of the sample.

This chain is built from TRBV20-1 and TRBJ1-2, and TRBD1 may be the D gene, going by 5 matching bases. The clonotype comes from a woman aged 55-70 years with Graves' hyperthyroidism. The sequencing input was blood. The CDR3 region has the sequence CSAGTRGIYGYTF. At the DNA level, the sequence is TGCAGTGCTGGGACCCGAGGGATCTATGGCTACACCTTC.